The 14 T cell receptor beta chains presented below share a single source sample, sequenced in a study of T cells in Graves' hyperthyroidism and ophthalmopathy. RNA transcripts yielded amplified TCR beta CDR3 regions. HTBI primers were employed in a first-round RT-PCR of the TCR CDR3. TCRdb processed the multiplex PCR reads anew with MiXCR; each CDR3 protein has one entry. The table records under 400,000 distinct CDR3 sequences, 15% to 18% of them present only once. Sequencing was done on a sample of blood. Receptors originate from a woman in her late teens or twenties with Graves' hyperthyroidism that later progressed to Graves' ophthalmopathy.

The rearrangement uses TRBV20-1 and TRBJ2-1, with TRBD1 identical over 12 bases. CDR3 length: 18 residues. Germline assignment: CDR1 DFQATT and CDR2 SNEGSKA (reference sequence). Here the CDR3 DNA reads TGCAGCTACCCGGGACAGGGGGCTCTACTTACCACCTACAATGAGCAGTTCTTC. Translation: CSYPGQGALLTTYNEQFF.

This clonotype was recorded many times. The chain links TRBV12-3 or TRBV12-4 to TRBJ1-1; D call uncertain. V was clipped by 6 bases and J by 4 bases, with 9 bases between them. The CDR3 length is 12 residues. DNA of the CDR3: TGTGCCAGCAGCTTCAGTTTCACTGAAGCTTTCTTT. Translating it yields CASSFSFTEAFF.

Many counts were recorded for this clonotype. The chain recombines TRBV20-1 with TRBJ2-3, with no clear D. The germline V and J ends were trimmed by 3 bases and 0 bases, with 7 bases remaining between them. Per germline, CDR1 DFQATT and CDR2 SNEGSKA (reference sequence). The CDR3 is 13 residues long. The chain's CDR3 is CSASLSSTDTQYF. CDR3 sequence (DNA): TGCAGTGCTAGCTTGAGTAGCACAGATACGCAGTATTTT.

The chain couples TRBV4-3 to TRBJ2-7, with 11 bases identical to TRBD1. V was pared by 4 bases and J by 7 bases, with 12 bases of the junction left unmatched. Germline loops: CDR1 LGHNA, CDR2 YSLEER. This CDR3 region has 16 residues. The CDR3 sequence is CASSRSVGQGAGEQYF. DNA of the CDR3: TGCGCCAGCAGCCGATCCGTCGGACAGGGGGCGGGGGAGCAGTACTTC.

The chain links TRBV5-6 to TRBJ2-3; weak D call: TRBD2 (5 bases). V was clipped by 3 bases and J by 6 bases, with 17 bases between them. CDR1 and CDR2 (germline): SGHDT, YYEEEE. CDR3 length: 15 amino acids. The CDR3 loop reads CASSSAGPDRDTQYF. CDR3 nucleotides: TGTGCCAGCAGCTCTGCGGGCCCCGACCGGGATACGCAGTATTTT.

The rearrangement links TRBV10-3 to TRBJ2-2, with a tentative D call TRBD2 (5 bases). The V and J ends lost 3 bases and 6 bases respectively, with 11 bases between them. Germline CDR1 is ENHRY and CDR2 is SYGVKD. This CDR3 contains 14 residues. The CDR3 spells CAISDIFGAGELFF. DNA for the CDR3: TGTGCCATCAGTGACATCTTCGGGGCCGGGGAGCTGTTTTTT.

This clonotype was counted many times. The rearrangement links TRBV20-1 to TRBJ1-5; D call uncertain. The CDR3 is 13 amino acids. V was trimmed by 6 bases and J by 0 bases, leaving 9 bases between them. Germline CDR1 reads DFQATT; CDR2 reads SNEGSKA (reference sequence). The CDR3 region has the DNA TGCAGTGCAGGGCCGGTTAGCAATCAGCCCCAGCATTTT. Amino acids: CSAGPVSNQPQHF.

This chain connects TRBV12-3 or TRBV12-4 to TRBJ1-2; D is unclear. V lost 2 bases and J lost 10, with 11 bases in between. The CDR3 has 12 amino acids. The CDR3 DNA sequence: TGTGCCAGCAGTTTATCTCCGGGCGTCTACACCTTC. It translates to CASSLSPGVYTF.

The chain has TRBV20-1 and TRBJ1-1, with D possibly TRBD1 on 6 matching bases. Deletions cut 6 bases from V and 1 base from J, with 15 bases between. CDR3 length: 14 amino acids. Germline CDR1 DFQATT, CDR2 SNEGSKA (reference sequence). DNA for the CDR3: TGCAGTGCGCCGCGGGGGGCTCGGAACACTGAAGCTTTCTTT. This translates into CSAPRGARNTEAFF.

This chain uses TRBV28 with TRBJ2-3; D not certain. The CDR3 spans 14 residues. Trimming pared 6 bases from V and 2 bases from J, leaving 12 bases between. The germline V gene encodes CDR1 MDHEN and CDR2 SYDVKM. CDR3 amino acids: CASSRRTITDTQYF. The CDR3 DNA follows: TGTGCCAGCAGCAGAAGAACGATCACAGATACGCAGTATTTT.

This clonotype was seen a few times. The CDR3 region has the DNA TGCGCCAGCAGCCAAGGGGGATACGAAGTAAACACTGAAGCTTTCTTT. It translates to CASSQGGYEVNTEAFF. The gene calls are TRBV4-3 and TRBJ1-1; D remains unclear. V lost 1 base and J 2 bases, leaving 14 bases between the germline ends. CDR3 length: 16 residues. The germline V gene encodes CDR1 LGHNA and CDR2 YSLEER.

This clonotype has only a few counts. The chain uses TRBV25-1 and TRBJ2-2, with D perhaps matching TRBD2 (5 bases). Germline V gives CDR1 MGHDK, CDR2 SYGVNS. The CDR3 loop spans 15 amino acids. V gave up 4 bases and J gave up 1 base, with 10 bases separating them. In nucleotides, the CDR3 is TGTGCCAGCAGTGTACTAGAAGGGAACACCGGGGAGCTGTTTTTT. It yields the protein CASSVLEGNTGELFF. The whole variable domain, remainder taken from reference TRBV25-1 and TRBJ2-2, is EADIYQTPRYLVIGTGKKITLECSQTMGHDKMYWYQQDPGMELHLIHYSYGVNSTEKGDLSSESTVSRIRTEHFPLTLESARPSHTSQYLCASSVLEGNTGELFFGEGSRLTVL.

In its sample, this clonotype was seen many times. The rearrangement links TRBV10-3 to TRBJ1-5; no reliable D call. The V and J ends lost 11 bases and 3 bases respectively, with 17 bases between them. CDR3 size: 14 residues. The germline CDR1 and CDR2 sequences are ENHRY and SYGVKD. The CDR3 DNA sequence: TGTGCCGCACAATCCGGCGACGCCAATCAGCCCCAGCATTTT. It encodes CAAQSGDANQPQHF.

This clonotype appeared many times. The J gene is TRBJ2-1, the V gene TRBV7-9; D not resolved. The V and J ends lost 5 bases and 8 bases respectively, with 16 bases between them. Germline V gene sequence: CDR1 SEHNR, CDR2 FQNEAQ (reference sequence). The CDR3 loop spans 14 amino acids. CDR3 nucleotides: TGTGCCAGCAGCCTTAATCCGCTAGGGCATGAGCAGTTCTTC. As protein: CASSLNPLGHEQFF.